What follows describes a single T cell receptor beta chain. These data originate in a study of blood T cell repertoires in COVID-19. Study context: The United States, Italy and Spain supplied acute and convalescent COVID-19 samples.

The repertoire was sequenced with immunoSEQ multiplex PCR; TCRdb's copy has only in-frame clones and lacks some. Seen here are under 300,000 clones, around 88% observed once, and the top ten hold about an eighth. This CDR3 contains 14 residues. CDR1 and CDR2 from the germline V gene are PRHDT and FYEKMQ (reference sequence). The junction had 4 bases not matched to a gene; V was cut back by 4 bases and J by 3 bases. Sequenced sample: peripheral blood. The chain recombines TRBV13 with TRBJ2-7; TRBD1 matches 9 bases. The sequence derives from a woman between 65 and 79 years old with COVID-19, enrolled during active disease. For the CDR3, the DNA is TGTGCCAGCAGCTCTGGACAGGGGCTCTACGAGCAGTACTTC. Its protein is CASSSGQGLYEQYF.